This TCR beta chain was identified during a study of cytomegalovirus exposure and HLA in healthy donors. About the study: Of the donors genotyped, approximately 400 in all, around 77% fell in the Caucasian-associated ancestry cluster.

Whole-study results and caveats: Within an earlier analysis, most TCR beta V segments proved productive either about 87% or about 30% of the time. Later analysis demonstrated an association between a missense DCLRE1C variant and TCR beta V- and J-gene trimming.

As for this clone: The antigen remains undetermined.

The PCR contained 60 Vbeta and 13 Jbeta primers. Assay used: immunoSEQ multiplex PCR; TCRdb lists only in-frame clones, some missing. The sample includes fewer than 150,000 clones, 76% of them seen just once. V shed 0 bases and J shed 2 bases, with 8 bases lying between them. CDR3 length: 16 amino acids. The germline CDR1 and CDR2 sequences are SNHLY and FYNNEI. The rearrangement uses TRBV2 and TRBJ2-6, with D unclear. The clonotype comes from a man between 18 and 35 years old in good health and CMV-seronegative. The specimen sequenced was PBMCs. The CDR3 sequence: CASSEAVGAGANVLTF. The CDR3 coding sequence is TGTGCCAGCAGTGAAGCGGTGGGCGCTGGGGCCAACGTCCTGACTTTC. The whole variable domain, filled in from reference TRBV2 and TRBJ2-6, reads EPEVTQTPSHQVTQMGQEVILRCVPISNHLYFYWYRQILGQKVEFLVSFYNNEISEKSEIFDDQFSVERPDGSNFTLKIRSTKLEDSAMYFCASSEAVGAGANVLTFGAGSRLTVL.